Below, 32 T cell receptor beta chains from the same sample are listed, as sequenced in a study of T cells in Graves' hyperthyroidism and ophthalmopathy. The CDR3 regions of TCR beta were amplified from RNA transcripts. First-round RT-PCR targeting the TCR CDR3 was performed with the HTBI primer set. MiXCR, applied by TCRdb to the multiplex PCR reads, yields one record per CDR3 protein. The sample consists of 540,000 or so distinct CDR3 sequences, 15% to 18% of them appearing once. The source material was blood. These TCRs come from a woman younger than 45 with Graves' hyperthyroidism.

J is TRBJ2-7 and V is TRBV7-9; 7 bases are a match to TRBD1. The length of the CDR3 is 13 residues. CDR1 is SEHNR, CDR2 FQNEAQ, per germline (reference sequence). The trim removed 4 bases at V and 4 bases at J, leaving 4 bases unmatched. For the CDR3, the DNA is TGTGCCAGCAGCTCAAAACAGGGGTACGAGCAGTACTTC. Translation gives CASSSKQGYEQYF.

This clonotype was detected many times. V and J are TRBV20-1 and TRBJ2-7, with TRBD1 identical over 7 bases. The V and J ends lost 7 bases and 2 bases, in that order; junction bases with no gene match: 5. The CDR3 consists of 12 residues. Germline assignment: CDR1 DFQATT and CDR2 SNEGSKA (reference sequence). The CDR3 region has the DNA TGCAGTGTTCCGGGACAGACCTACGAGCAGTACTTC. Its protein product is CSVPGQTYEQYF.

Remarks on this clonotype: Just one base apart from a much larger clone, this may be a read error. The chain is built from TRBV7-8 and TRBJ2-7; 13 bases match TRBD2. In germline, CDR1 is SGHVS, CDR2 FQNEAQ. CDR3 size: 17 residues. J was trimmed by 4 bases and V by 1 base; bases with no gene match: 7. The CDR3 nucleotides are TGTGCCAGCAGCTTAGTGGGAGGACTAGCGGGAGATTACGAGCAGTACTTC. This encodes CASSLVGGLAGDYEQYF.

V and J are TRBV6-1 and TRBJ2-3, with 8 bases identical to TRBD2. Germline V CDR1 and CDR2: MNHNS, SASEGT. The V gene end was trimmed by 5 bases and the J gene end by 3 bases; junction bases not matched to a gene: 7. CDR3 length equals 15 residues. The DNA of the CDR3 is TGTGCCAGCAGTCCAAGAGCGGGAGAAACAGATACGCAGTATTTT. It translates to CASSPRAGETDTQYF.

This clonotype has at least ten counts. The CDR3 DNA sequence: TGCGCCAGCCACATGAGCGGGGGGCGGACAGATACGCAGTATTTT. Protein product: CASHMSGGRTDTQYF. This chain joins TRBV5-1 and TRBJ2-3; TRBD2 matches 9 bases. CDR1 is SGHRS, CDR2 YFSETQ, per germline. The CDR3 is 15 residues long. Trimming at V came to 7 bases and at J to 3 bases, leaving 9 bases not matched to a gene.

The rearrangement joins TRBV11-2 to TRBJ2-1, with 14 bases lining up with TRBD2. This CDR3 is 18 amino acids long. Germline CDR1 SGHAT, CDR2 FQNNGV. The trim removed 4 bases at V and 2 bases at J, leaving 7 bases unmatched. CDR3 in amino acids: CASSSLGTSGSTYNEQFF. In DNA, the CDR3 is TGTGCCAGCAGCTCCCTTGGGACTAGCGGGAGTACCTACAATGAGCAGTTCTTC.

This clonotype appeared a few times. The chain combines TRBV9 with TRBJ2-1; D unclear. The length of the CDR3 is 13 residues. V was trimmed by 0 bases and J by 9 bases, leaving 10 bases between them. CDR1 and CDR2 from the germline V gene are SGDLS and YYNGEE. CDR3 amino acids: CASSVVGSGEQFF. CDR3 nucleotides: TGTGCCAGCAGCGTAGTCGGAAGTGGTGAGCAGTTCTTC.

This clonotype was recorded once. Possible read error: a much larger clone is one base away. The chain couples TRBV30 to TRBJ2-2; either TRBD1 or TRBD2 may supply D (7 bases each). CDR3 length: 13 residues. The V end lost 2 bases, the J end lost 6 bases, and 10 bases lay between the germline ends. Looked up from germline, CDR1 is GTSNPN and CDR2 is SVGIG (reference sequence). The CDR3 DNA follows: TGTGCCTGGAGTCAGGGGGGGGCCGGGGAGCTGTTTTTT. This translates into CAWSQGGAGELFF.

V and J are TRBV3-1 and TRBJ2-7, with TRBD2 as a possible D gene (6 bases). V lost 6 bases, J lost 3 bases, and 15 bases lay in between. The CDR3 consists of 14 residues. Germline V gene lookup returns CDR1 LGHDT and CDR2 YNNKEL (reference sequence). This CDR3 is CASSPGTPNYEQYF. For the CDR3, the DNA is TGTGCCAGCAGTCCCGGGACTCCGAACTACGAGCAGTACTTC.

The sample holds many counts of this clonotype. The chain combines TRBV20-1 with TRBJ2-7, with D unresolved. V was trimmed by 3 bases and J by 3 bases, leaving 12 bases between them. CDR1 and CDR2 from the germline V gene are DFQATT and SNEGSKA (reference sequence). The CDR3 is 13 amino acids. CDR3 region: CSARRDWDYEQYF. CDR3 sequence (DNA): TGCAGTGCTAGGCGAGATTGGGACTACGAGCAGTACTTC.

This clonotype showed up many times. The rearrangement links TRBV2 to TRBJ1-4; D is unresolved. In germline, CDR1 is SNHLY, CDR2 FYNNEI. The CDR3 consists of 14 residues. V gave up 2 bases and J gave up 0 bases, with 4 bases separating them. This CDR3 is CASSERATNEKLFF. The CDR3, as DNA: TGTGCCAGCAGTGAAAGAGCAACTAATGAAAAACTGTTTTTT.

This chain links TRBV28 with TRBJ1-4; D not certain. Germline loops: CDR1 MDHEN, CDR2 SYDVKM. V dropped 8 bases and J dropped 6 bases, with 10 bases sitting between them. This CDR3 has 12 residues. CDR3 sequence (DNA): TGTGCCAGCGCTCGCATGTATGAAAAACTGTTTTTT. It codes for CASARMYEKLFF.

This clonotype came up many times. The chain recombines TRBV30 with TRBJ1-1, with 11 bases matching TRBD1. Germline CDR1 reads GTSNPN; CDR2 reads SVGIG (reference sequence). The CDR3 totals 15 residues. J was trimmed by 2 bases and V by 6 bases; bases with no gene match: 8. The CDR3 region has the DNA TGTGCCTGCCCACGGACAGGGGGCAGAAACACTGAAGCTTTCTTT. It codes for CACPRTGGRNTEAFF. Full variable domain (outside the CDR3, taken from reference TRBV30 and TRBJ1-1): SQTIHQWPATLVQPVGSPLSLECTVEGTSNPNLYWYRQAAGRGLQLLFYSVGIGQISSEVPQNLSASRPQDRQFILSSKKLLLSDSGFYLCACPRTGGRNTEAFFGQGTRLTVV.

This clonotype appeared many times. The V gene is TRBV7-8, the J gene TRBJ2-7, with 7 bases aligning to TRBD1. The J segment lost 6 bases and the V segment lost 1 base, leaving 12 bases of the junction unmatched. CDR3 length equals 16 residues. The germline CDR1 and CDR2 sequences are SGHVS and FQNEAQ. The CDR3 spells CASSLGRLTGLGEQYF. DNA of the CDR3: TGTGCCAGCAGCTTAGGACGCCTGACAGGGCTGGGCGAGCAGTACTTC.

This clonotype was found many times. J is TRBJ1-2 and V is TRBV6-1; 9 positions match TRBD1. The germline gives CDR1 MNHNS, CDR2 SASEGT. CDR3 length: 16 amino acids. Trimming removed 2 bases from V and 8 bases from J; junction bases left unmatched: 12. The CDR3 bases are TGTGCCAGCAGTGAATATGGGGACAGGGACAGTCGGGGCTACACCTTC. This sequence encodes CASSEYGDRDSRGYTF.

This clonotype was recorded many times. The rearrangement uses TRBV10-3 and TRBJ2-3; TRBD2 agrees at 9 bases. Losses at the gene ends were 2 bases for V and 10 bases for J; bases not matched to a gene: 10. Germline loops: CDR1 ENHRY, CDR2 SYGVKD. This CDR3 contains 15 residues. The CDR3 sequence: CAISEVVASGTSQYF. The DNA of the CDR3 is TGTGCCATCAGTGAGGTGGTGGCTAGCGGGACGTCGCAGTATTTT.

In its sample, this clonotype was seen many times. This rearrangement joins TRBV27 to TRBJ2-4; D gene ambiguous. This CDR3 region has 15 residues. With 0 bases removed from V and 0 bases from J, the gap between germline ends came to 6 bases. Per germline, CDR1 MNHEY and CDR2 SMNVEV (reference sequence). In DNA, the CDR3 is TGTGCCAGCAGTTTATCGTCCGTAGCCAAAAACATTCAGTACTTC. Amino acids: CASSLSSVAKNIQYF.

This clonotype appeared many times. The CDR3 is CASSGTLTDTQYF. Here the CDR3 DNA reads TGTGCCAGTTCCGGGACTCTCACAGATACGCAGTATTTT. The gene calls are TRBV2 and TRBJ2-3, with D possibly TRBD2 on 6 matching bases. CDR3 length: 13 residues. Trimming removed 9 bases at V and 2 bases at J, with 12 bases between. The germline V gene encodes CDR1 SNHLY and CDR2 FYNNEI. The full variable domain, with the rest looked up from reference TRBV2 and TRBJ2-3, is EPEVTQTPSHQVTQMGQEVILRCVPISNHLYFYWYRQILGQKVEFLVSFYNNEISEKSEIFDDQFSVERPDGSNFTLKIRSTKLEDSAMYFCASSGTLTDTQYFGPGTRLTVL.

This clonotype was seen repeatedly, ten times or more. This chain uses TRBV13 with TRBJ2-1; the D gene is possibly TRBD2 (7 bases). This CDR3 is 16 amino acids long. CDR1 is PRHDT and CDR2 is FYEKMQ in the germline V gene (reference sequence). V was trimmed by 3 bases and J by 5 bases, leaving 17 bases between them. DNA for the CDR3: TGTGCCAGCAGCTTGGTAGGGGGAGGGCCTCACAATGAGCAGTTCTTC. Translated, it gives CASSLVGGGPHNEQFF.

This clonotype has a count of ten or more. The genes are TRBV7-2 and TRBJ1-1; 7 bases map to TRBD1. This CDR3 is built from 17 residues. In germline, CDR1 is SGHTA, CDR2 FQGNSA. V dropped 1 base and J dropped 1; count of bases not matched to a gene: 9. CDR3 nucleotide sequence: TGTGCCAGCAGCTTAGACCAGGGGGGCAGAACGAACACTGAAGCTTTCTTT. This gives the protein CASSLDQGGRTNTEAFF.

This chain links TRBV12-3 or TRBV12-4 with TRBJ2-7; 10 bases line up with TRBD2. The CDR3 is made up of 15 amino acids. V was clipped by 5 bases and J by 3 bases; unmatched bases: 7. The CDR3 reads CASSGGTSVHYEQYF. DNA for the CDR3: TGTGCCAGCAGTGGGGGGACTAGCGTCCACTACGAGCAGTACTTC.

The chain links TRBV12-3 or TRBV12-4 to TRBJ2-1; 7 bases are shared with TRBD2. Germline trimming cut 4 bases from V and 6 bases from J; bases unmatched to any gene: 9. The CDR3 is 15 residues long. The CDR3 DNA follows: TGTGCCAGCAGTTCGGGGGGAGTAGGGATCAATGAGCAGTTCTTC. It codes for CASSSGGVGINEQFF.

In this sample, this clonotype turned up many times. The CDR3 region is CASIAAGGALSSYNEQFF. The CDR3 nucleotides are TGTGCCAGCATCGCAGCGGGAGGGGCCCTGAGCTCCTACAATGAGCAGTTCTTC. V gene TRBV2 combines with J gene TRBJ2-1; TRBD2 matches at 10 bases. Per germline, CDR1 SNHLY and CDR2 FYNNEI. The V and J ends lost 7 bases and 0 bases, in that order; junction bases with no gene match: 12. The CDR3 loop spans 18 amino acids.

This clonotype has a count of ten or more. This rearrangement joins TRBV6-2 or TRBV6-3 to TRBJ2-5; the D gene is possibly TRBD2 (6 bases). V dropped 8 bases and J dropped 4 bases, with 11 bases sitting between them. The germline V gene encodes CDR1 MNHEY and CDR2 SVGEGT. The CDR3 contains 12 residues. The CDR3 loop is CASGGLSETQYF. The CDR3 DNA follows: TGTGCCAGCGGGGGACTCTCAGAGACCCAGTACTTC.

This clonotype showed up many times. The V gene is TRBV7-2, the J gene TRBJ2-3; 7 nucleotides agree with TRBD2. The V and J ends lost 5 bases and 0 bases, in that order; junction bases with no gene match: 5. The CDR3 consists of 15 residues. CDR1 and CDR2 (germline): SGHTA, FQGNSA. The CDR3 region is CASSESGISTDTQYF. In nucleotides, the CDR3 is TGTGCCAGCAGCGAGAGCGGGATTAGCACAGATACGCAGTATTTT. Full variable domain (outside the CDR3, taken from reference TRBV7-2 and TRBJ2-3): GAGVSQSPSNKVTEKGKDVELRCDPISGHTALYWYRQSLGQGLEFLIYFQGNSAPDKSGLPSDRFSAERTGGSVSTLTIQRTQQEDSAVYLCASSESGISTDTQYFGPGTRLTVL.

The gene calls are TRBV5-6 and TRBJ2-7, with no clear D. Trimming cost V 2 bases and J 5 bases, with 14 bases left between them. CDR3 length equals 14 residues. The germline gives CDR1 SGHDT, CDR2 YYEEEE. The CDR3 sequence: CASSLVIDRHEQYF. CDR3 bases: TGTGCCAGCAGCTTAGTTATTGATCGACACGAGCAGTACTTC.

The J gene is TRBJ2-4, the V gene TRBV10-3; unclear D gene. V was trimmed by 0 bases and J by 0 bases, leaving 9 bases between them. This CDR3 has 16 amino acids. The V gene's germline CDR1 is ENHRY and CDR2 SYGVKD. The CDR3 spells CAISESGSVAKNIQYF. Written as DNA, the CDR3 is TGTGCCATCAGTGAGTCTGGGTCAGTAGCCAAAAACATTCAGTACTTC.

This clonotype was seen repeatedly, ten times or more. The V call is TRBV28, the J call TRBJ2-7; a possible D gene is TRBD1 (6 bases). Germline CDR1 is MDHEN and CDR2 is SYDVKM. V shed 4 bases and J shed 1 base, with 17 bases lying between them. The length of the CDR3 is 16 residues. In DNA, the CDR3 is TGTGCCAGCAGTTCTCTAAGGACAGTTACGTCCTACGAGCAGTACTTC. Translation gives CASSSLRTVTSYEQYF.

There are many counts of this clonotype. This chain joins TRBV27 and TRBJ2-5, with 8 bases aligning to TRBD1. Trimming removed 3 bases from V and 5 bases from J; junction bases left unmatched: 17. This CDR3 contains 18 residues. The germline CDR1 and CDR2 sequences are MNHEY and SMNVEV (reference sequence). CDR3 sequence (DNA): TGTGCCAGCAGTTTTCTCGGGACAGGTATCGTTACGAGCGAGACCCAGTACTTC. Protein sequence: CASSFLGTGIVTSETQYF.

V usage is TRBV9 and J usage is TRBJ2-2, with D perhaps matching TRBD2 (5 bases). V lost 0 bases and J lost 6, with 15 bases in between. The CDR3 is 16 residues long. Germline values: CDR1 SGDLS, CDR2 YYNGEE. This CDR3 is CASSVGTEGIAGELFF. In DNA form, the CDR3 reads TGTGCCAGCAGCGTAGGGACTGAGGGAATTGCCGGGGAGCTGTTTTTT.

This clonotype has more than one count but fewer than ten. The chain couples TRBV3-1 to TRBJ2-1; possibly TRBD2 for D (7 bases). This CDR3 region has 17 residues. The V and J ends lost 4 bases and 10 bases respectively, with 26 bases between them. Germline V gene lookup returns CDR1 LGHDT and CDR2 YNNKEL (reference sequence). CDR3 protein: CASSPILGLVGGPEQFF. The CDR3 bases are TGTGCCAGCAGCCCTATACTAGGACTAGTAGGGGGGCCGGAGCAGTTCTTC.

The rearrangement uses TRBV27 and TRBJ1-2; 7 positions match TRBD1. This CDR3 comprises 15 residues. The V and J ends lost 3 bases and 8 bases, in that order; junction bases with no gene match: 12. Germline V gene sequence: CDR1 MNHEY, CDR2 SMNVEV (reference sequence). CDR3 sequence: CASSLTGSTQGGYTF. DNA of the CDR3: TGTGCCAGCAGTTTGACAGGGTCGACCCAGGGGGGCTACACCTTC.